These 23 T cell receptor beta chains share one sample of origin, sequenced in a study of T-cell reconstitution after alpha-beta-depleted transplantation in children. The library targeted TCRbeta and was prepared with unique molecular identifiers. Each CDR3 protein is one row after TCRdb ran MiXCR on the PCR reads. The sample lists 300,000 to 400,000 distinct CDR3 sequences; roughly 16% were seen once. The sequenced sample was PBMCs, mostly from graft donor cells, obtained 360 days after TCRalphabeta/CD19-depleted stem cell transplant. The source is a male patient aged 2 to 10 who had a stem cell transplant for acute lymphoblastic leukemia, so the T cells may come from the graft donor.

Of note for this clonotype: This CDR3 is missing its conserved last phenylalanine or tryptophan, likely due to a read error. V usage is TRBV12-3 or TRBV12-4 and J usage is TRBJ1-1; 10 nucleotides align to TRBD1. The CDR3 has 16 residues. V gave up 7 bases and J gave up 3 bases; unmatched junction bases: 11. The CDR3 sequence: CASTIGQGGRDTEAFY. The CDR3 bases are TGTGCCAGCACGATCGGACAGGGGGGGCGGGACACTGAAGCTTTCTAT.

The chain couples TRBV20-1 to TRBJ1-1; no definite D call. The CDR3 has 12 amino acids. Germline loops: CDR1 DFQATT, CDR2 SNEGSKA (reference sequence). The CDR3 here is CASVDPTPEAFF. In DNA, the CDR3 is TGCGCCTCCGTGGATCCCACCCCTGAAGCTTTCTTT.

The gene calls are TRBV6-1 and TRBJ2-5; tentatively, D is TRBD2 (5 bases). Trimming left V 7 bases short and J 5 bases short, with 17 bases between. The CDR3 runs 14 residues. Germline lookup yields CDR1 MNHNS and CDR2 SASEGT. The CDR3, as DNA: TGTGCCAGCACCGACACGGGGTTGAGGGAGACCCAGTACTTC. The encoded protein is CASTDTGLRETQYF.

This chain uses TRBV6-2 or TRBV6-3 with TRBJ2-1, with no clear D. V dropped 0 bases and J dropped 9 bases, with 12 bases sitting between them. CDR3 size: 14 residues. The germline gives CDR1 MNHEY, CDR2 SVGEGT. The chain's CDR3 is CASSYSSGNGEQFF. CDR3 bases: TGTGCCAGCAGTTACTCTTCCGGTAATGGTGAGCAGTTCTTC.

DNA of the CDR3: TGCAGTGCTAGAGATCCACTACGGAATGAGCAGTTCTTC. Translated, it gives CSARDPLRNEQFF. This chain uses TRBV20-1 with TRBJ2-1, with no clear D. Germline V gene sequence: CDR1 DFQATT, CDR2 SNEGSKA (reference sequence). V was pared by 0 bases and J by 7 bases, with 10 bases between. This CDR3 is built from 13 residues.

CDR3 nucleotides: TGCGCCAGCAGCCAAGATATGGGACTAGCGGTCAATGAGCAGTTCTTC. Translating it yields CASSQDMGLAVNEQFF. This chain joins TRBV4-3 and TRBJ2-1; 11 bases line up with TRBD2. V was pared by 0 bases and J by 6 bases, with 4 bases of the junction left unmatched. Per germline, CDR1 LGHNA and CDR2 YSLEER. The CDR3 has 16 residues.

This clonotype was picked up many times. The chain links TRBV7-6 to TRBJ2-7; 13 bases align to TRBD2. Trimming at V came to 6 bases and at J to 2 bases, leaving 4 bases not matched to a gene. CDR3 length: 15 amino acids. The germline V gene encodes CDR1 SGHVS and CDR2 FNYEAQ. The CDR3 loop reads CASSYGTSGAYEQYF. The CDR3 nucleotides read TGTGCCAGCAGTTACGGGACTAGCGGGGCCTACGAGCAGTACTTC.

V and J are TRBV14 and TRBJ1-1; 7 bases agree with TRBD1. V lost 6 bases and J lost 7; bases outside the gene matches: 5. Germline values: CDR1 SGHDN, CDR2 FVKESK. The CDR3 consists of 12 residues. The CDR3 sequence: CASRNRGNEAFF. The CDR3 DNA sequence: TGTGCCAGCAGGAACAGGGGCAATGAAGCTTTCTTT.

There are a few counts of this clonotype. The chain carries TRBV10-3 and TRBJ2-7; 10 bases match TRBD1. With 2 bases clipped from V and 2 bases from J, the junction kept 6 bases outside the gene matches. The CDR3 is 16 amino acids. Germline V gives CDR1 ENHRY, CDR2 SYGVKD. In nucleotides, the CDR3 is TGTGCCATCAGTGAGCCAGGACAGGGGGTTCCCTACGAGCAGTACTTC. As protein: CAISEPGQGVPYEQYF.

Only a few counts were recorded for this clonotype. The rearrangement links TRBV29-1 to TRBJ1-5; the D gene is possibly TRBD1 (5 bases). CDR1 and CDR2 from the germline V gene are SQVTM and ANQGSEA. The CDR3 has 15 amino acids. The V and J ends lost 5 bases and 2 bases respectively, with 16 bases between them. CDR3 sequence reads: CSVLPGVGGNQPQHF. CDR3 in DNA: TGCAGCGTTTTGCCGGGGGTTGGAGGCAATCAGCCCCAGCATTTT.

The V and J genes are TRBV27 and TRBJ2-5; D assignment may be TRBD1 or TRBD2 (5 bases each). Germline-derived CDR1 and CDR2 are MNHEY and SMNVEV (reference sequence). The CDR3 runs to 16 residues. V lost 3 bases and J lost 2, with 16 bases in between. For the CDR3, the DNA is TGTGCCAGCAGTTTTATCGACAGAGGGCGTCAAGAGACCCAGTACTTC. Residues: CASSFIDRGRQETQYF.

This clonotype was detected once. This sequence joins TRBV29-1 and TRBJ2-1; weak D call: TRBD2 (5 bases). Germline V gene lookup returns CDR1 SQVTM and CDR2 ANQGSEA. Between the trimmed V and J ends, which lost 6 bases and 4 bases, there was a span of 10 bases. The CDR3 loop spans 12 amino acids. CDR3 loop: CSVGAEYNEQFF. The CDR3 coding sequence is TGCAGCGTAGGAGCGGAGTACAATGAGCAGTTCTTC.

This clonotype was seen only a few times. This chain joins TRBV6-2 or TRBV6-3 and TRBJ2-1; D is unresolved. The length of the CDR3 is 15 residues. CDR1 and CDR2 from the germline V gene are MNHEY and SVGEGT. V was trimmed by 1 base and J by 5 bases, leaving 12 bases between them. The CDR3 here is CASSYLWVRDNEQFF. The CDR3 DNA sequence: TGTGCCAGCAGTTACTTGTGGGTAAGGGACAATGAGCAGTTCTTC.

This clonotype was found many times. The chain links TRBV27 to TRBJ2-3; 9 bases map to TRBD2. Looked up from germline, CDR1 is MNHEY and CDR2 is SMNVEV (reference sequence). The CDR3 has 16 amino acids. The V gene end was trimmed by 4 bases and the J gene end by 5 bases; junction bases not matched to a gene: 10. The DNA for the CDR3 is TGTGCCAGCAGTTCCAAGGCGGGAGGGCCGATAGATACGCAGTATTTT. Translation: CASSSKAGGPIDTQYF.

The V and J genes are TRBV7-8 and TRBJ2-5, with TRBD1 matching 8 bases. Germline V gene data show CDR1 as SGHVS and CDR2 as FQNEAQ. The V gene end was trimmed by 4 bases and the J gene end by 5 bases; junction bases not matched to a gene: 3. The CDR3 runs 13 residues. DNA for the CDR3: TGTGCCAGCAGCTGGACAGGGTCGGAGACCCAGTACTTC. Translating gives CASSWTGSETQYF.

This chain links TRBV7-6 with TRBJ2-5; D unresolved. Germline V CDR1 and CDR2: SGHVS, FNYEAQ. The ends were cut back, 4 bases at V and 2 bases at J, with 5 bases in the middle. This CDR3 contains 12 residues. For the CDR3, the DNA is TGTGCCAGCAGCTACGAACAAGAGACCCAGTACTTC. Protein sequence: CASSYEQETQYF.

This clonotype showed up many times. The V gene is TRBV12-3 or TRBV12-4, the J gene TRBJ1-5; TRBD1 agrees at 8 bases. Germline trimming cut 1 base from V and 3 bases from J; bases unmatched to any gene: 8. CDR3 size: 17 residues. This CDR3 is CASSLGTWTGYNQPQHF. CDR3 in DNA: TGTGCCAGCAGTTTAGGTACCTGGACAGGGTACAATCAGCCCCAGCATTTT.

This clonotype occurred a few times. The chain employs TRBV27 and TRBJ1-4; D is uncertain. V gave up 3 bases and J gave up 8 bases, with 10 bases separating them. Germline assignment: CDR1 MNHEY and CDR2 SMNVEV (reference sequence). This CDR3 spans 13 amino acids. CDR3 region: CASSFVVGEKLFF. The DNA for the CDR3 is TGTGCCAGCAGTTTTGTGGTAGGAGAAAAACTGTTTTTT.

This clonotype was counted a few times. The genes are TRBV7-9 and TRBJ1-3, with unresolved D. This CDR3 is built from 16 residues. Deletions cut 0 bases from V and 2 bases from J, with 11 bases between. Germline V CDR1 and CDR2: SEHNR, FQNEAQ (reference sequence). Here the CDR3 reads CASSLAIPGAGNTIYF. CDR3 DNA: TGTGCCAGCAGCTTAGCCATCCCAGGAGCTGGAAACACCATATATTTT.

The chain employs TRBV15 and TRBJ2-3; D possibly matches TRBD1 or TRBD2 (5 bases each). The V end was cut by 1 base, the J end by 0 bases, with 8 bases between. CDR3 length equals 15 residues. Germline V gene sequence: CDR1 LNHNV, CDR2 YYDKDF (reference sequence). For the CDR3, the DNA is TGTGCCACCAGCAGAGGACGGGACAGCACAGATACGCAGTATTTT. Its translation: CATSRGRDSTDTQYF.

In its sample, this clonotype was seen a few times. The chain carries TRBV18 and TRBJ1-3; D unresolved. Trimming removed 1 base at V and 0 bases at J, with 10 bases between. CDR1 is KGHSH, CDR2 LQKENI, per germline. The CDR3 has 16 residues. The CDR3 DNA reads TGTGCCAGCTCACCACAGGCCGGTACCTCTGGAAACACCATATATTTT. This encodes CASSPQAGTSGNTIYF.

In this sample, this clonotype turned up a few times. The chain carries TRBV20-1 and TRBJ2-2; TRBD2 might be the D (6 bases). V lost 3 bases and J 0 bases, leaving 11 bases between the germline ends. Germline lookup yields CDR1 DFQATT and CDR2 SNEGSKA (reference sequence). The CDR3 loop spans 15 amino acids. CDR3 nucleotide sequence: TGCAGTGCTAGCCCGGGACTGGCGAACACCGGGGAGCTGTTTTTT. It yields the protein CSASPGLANTGELFF.

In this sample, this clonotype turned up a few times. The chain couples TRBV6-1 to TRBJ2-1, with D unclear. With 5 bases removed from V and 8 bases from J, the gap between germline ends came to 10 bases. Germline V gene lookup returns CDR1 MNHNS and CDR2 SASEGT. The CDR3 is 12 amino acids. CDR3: CASSPDLYEQFF. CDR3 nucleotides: TGTGCCAGCAGTCCCGATCTGTATGAGCAGTTCTTC.